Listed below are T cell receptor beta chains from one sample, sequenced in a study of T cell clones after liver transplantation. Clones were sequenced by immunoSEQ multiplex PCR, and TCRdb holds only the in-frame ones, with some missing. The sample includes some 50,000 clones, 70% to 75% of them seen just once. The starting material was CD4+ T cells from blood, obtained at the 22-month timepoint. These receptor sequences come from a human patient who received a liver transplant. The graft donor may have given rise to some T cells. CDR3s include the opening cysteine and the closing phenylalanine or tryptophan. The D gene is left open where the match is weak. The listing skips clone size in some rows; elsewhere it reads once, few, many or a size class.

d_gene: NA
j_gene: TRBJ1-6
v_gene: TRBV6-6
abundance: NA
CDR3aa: CASSYSSSVNSPLHF
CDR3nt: TGTGCCAGCAGTTACTCCTCGTCGGTAAATTCACCCCTCCACTTT

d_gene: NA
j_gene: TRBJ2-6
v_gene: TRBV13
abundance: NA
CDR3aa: CASSPKDRRSGANVLTF
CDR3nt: TGTGCCAGCAGCCCGAAAGACAGGAGATCTGGGGCCAACGTCCTGACTTTC

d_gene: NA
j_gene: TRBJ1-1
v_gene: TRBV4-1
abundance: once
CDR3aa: CASSQDSGAADTEAFF
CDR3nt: TGCGCCAGCAGCCAAGATTCCGGGGCCGCGGACACTGAAGCTTTCTTT

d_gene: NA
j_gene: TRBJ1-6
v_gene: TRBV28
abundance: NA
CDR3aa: CASSLGIGYSPLHF
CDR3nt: TGTGCCAGCAGCTTGGGGATCGGGTATTCACCCCTCCACTTT

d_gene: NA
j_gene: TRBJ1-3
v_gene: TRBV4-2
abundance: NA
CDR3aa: CASSQGAKFSGNTIYF
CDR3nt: TGTGCCAGCAGCCAAGGAGCCAAGTTCTCTGGAAACACCATATATTTT

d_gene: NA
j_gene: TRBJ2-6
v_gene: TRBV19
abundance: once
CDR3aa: CASSFPGANVLTF
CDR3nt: TGTGCCAGTAGCTTTCCTGGGGCCAACGTCCTGACTTTC

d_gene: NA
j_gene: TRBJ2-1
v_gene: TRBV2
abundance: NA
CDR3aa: CASSEVWTTRGEQFF
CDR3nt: TGTGCCAGCAGTGAAGTCTGGACTACCCGCGGGGAGCAGTTCTTC

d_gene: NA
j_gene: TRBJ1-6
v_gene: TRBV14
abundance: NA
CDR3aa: CASSVRTENSPLHF
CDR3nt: TGTGCCAGCAGTGTTAGGACAGAAAATTCACCCCTCCACTTT

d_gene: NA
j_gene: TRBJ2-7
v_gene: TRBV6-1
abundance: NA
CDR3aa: CASSEGWQVSYEQYF
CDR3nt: TGTGCCAGCAGTGAAGGATGGCAGGTCTCCTACGAGCAGTACTTC

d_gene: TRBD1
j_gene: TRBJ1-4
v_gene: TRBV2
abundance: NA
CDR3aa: CASSGQGASEKLFF
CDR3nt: TGTGCCAGCAGTGGACAGGGGGCTAGTGAAAAACTGTTTTTT

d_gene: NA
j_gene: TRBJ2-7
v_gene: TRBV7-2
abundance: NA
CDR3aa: CASSSQARNGYEQYF
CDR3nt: TGTGCCAGCAGCTCCCAGGCGAGAAATGGCTACGAGCAGTACTTC

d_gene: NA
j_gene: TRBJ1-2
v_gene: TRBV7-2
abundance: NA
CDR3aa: CASSSGSFYGYTF
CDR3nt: TGTGCCAGCAGCTCGGGTTCTTTCTATGGCTACACCTTC

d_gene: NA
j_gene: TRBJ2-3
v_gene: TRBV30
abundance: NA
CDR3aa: CAWSKGLRTDTQYF
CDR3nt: TGTGCCTGGAGTAAGGGACTGCGCACAGATACGCAGTATTTT

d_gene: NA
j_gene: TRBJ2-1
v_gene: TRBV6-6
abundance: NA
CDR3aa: CASSYSNPRDNEQFF
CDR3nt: TGTGCCAGCAGTTACTCGAACCCACGCGACAATGAGCAGTTCTTC

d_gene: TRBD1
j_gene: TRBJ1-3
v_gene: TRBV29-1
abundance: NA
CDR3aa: CSVGRDRGNTIYF
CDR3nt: TGCAGCGTTGGCCGGGACAGGGGAAACACCATATATTTT

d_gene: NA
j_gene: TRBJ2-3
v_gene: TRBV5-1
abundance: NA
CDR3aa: CASSLEGGAPDTQYF
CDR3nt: TGCGCCAGCAGCTTGGAAGGGGGGGCCCCAGATACGCAGTATTTT

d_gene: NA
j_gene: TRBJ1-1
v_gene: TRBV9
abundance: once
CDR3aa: CASSVAGTSTEAFF
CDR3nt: TGTGCCAGCAGCGTAGCGGGAACAAGCACTGAAGCTTTCTTT

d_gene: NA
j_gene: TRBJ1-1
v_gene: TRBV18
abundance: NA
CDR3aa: CASSPRSENTEAFF
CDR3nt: TGTGCCAGCTCACCTAGGAGTGAGAACACTGAAGCTTTCTTT

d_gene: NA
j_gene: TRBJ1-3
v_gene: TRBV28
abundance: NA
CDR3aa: CASSFVSGNTIYF
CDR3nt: TGTGCCAGCAGTTTCGTCTCTGGAAACACCATATATTTT

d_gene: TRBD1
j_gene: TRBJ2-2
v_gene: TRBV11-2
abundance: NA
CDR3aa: CASSPRQGARVKDTGELFF
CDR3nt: TGTGCCAGCAGCCCAAGACAGGGGGCGCGAGTAAAGGACACCGGGGAGCTGTTTTTT

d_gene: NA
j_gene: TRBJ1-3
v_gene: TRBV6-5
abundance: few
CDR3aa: CASSYKGGPGNTIYF
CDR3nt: TGTGCCAGCAGTTACAAGGGAGGGCCTGGAAACACCATATATTTT

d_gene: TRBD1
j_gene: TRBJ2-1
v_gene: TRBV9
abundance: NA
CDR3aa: CASSVDPQQGVAQFF
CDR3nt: TGTGCCAGCAGCGTAGACCCTCAACAGGGGGTCGCTCAGTTCTTC

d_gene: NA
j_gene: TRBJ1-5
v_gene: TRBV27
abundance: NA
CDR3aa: CASRVTQDRPAHF
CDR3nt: TGTGCCAGCAGAGTAACCCAAGACAGACCCGCGCATTTT

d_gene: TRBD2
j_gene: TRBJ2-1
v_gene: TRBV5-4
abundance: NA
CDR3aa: CASSLDPAGGHNNEQFF
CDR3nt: TGTGCCAGCAGCTTGGACCCCGCGGGGGGCCATAACAATGAGCAGTTCTTC

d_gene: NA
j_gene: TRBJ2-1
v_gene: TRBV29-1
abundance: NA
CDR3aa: CSVVIPGYNEQFF
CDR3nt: TGCAGTGTTGTGATTCCAGGATACAATGAGCAGTTCTTC

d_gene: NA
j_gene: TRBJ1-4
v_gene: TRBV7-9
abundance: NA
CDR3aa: CASSLAGGEKLFF
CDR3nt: TGTGCCAGCAGCTTGGCTGGCGGGGAAAAACTGTTTTTT

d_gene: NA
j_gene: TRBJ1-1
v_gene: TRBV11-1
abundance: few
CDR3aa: CASSLGTEGNEAFF
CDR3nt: TGTGCCAGCAGCCTAGGGACGGAGGGGAATGAAGCTTTCTTT

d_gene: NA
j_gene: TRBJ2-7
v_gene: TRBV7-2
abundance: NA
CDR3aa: CASSPNPDVAEQYF
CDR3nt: TGTGCCAGCAGCCCCAATCCGGATGTCGCCGAGCAGTACTTC

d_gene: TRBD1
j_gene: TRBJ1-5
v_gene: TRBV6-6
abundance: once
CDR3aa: CASSHRQGLDQPQHF
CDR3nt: TGTGCCAGCAGTCACCGACAGGGGCTGGATCAGCCCCAGCATTTT

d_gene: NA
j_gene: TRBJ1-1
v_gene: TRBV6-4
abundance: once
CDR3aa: CASRQNAYTEAFF
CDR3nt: TGTGCCAGCAGGCAGAACGCCTACACTGAAGCTTTCTTT

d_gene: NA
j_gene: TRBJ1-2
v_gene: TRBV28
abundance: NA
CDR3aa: CASSVDSRPYGYTF
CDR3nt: TGTGCCAGCAGCGTAGACAGTAGACCTTATGGCTACACCTTC

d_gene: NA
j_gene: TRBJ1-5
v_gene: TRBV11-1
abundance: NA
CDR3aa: CASSPDGSSNQPQHF
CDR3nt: TGTGCCAGCAGCCCGGACGGGTCTAGCAATCAGCCCCAGCATTTT

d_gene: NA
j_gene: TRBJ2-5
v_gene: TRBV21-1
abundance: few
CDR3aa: CASSKSGARETQYF
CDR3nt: TGTGCCAGCAGCAAATCAGGGGCGAGGGAGACCCAGTACTTC

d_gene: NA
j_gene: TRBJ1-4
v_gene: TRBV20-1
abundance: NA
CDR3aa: CSAPYREKLFF
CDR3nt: TGCAGTGCGCCCTACAGGGAGAAACTGTTTTTT

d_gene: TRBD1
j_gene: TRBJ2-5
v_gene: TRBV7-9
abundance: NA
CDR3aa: CASSSGTEQETQYF
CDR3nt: TGTGCCAGCAGCTCCGGGACAGAGCAAGAGACCCAGTACTTC

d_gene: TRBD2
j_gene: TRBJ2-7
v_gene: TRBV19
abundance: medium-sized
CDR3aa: CASSPSGTTTYEQYF
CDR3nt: TGTGCCAGTAGTCCCTCCGGGACTACAACCTACGAGCAGTACTTC

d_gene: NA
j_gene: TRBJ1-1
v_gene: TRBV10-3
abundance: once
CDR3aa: CAIRTVNTEAFF
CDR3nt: TGTGCCATCCGGACGGTGAACACTGAAGCTTTCTTT

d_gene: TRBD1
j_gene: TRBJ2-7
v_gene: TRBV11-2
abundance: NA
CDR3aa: CASTTQWQGAYEQYF
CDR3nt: TGTGCCAGCACCACCCAGTGGCAGGGGGCCTACGAGCAGTACTTC

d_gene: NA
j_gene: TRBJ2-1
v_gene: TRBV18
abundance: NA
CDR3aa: CASSRGRGGHEQFF
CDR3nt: TGTGCCAGCTCACGAGGAAGGGGGGGTCATGAGCAGTTCTTC

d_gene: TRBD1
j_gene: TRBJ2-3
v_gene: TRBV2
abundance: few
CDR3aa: CASRPRTGAAQYF
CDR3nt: TGTGCCAGCAGGCCTCGCACAGGGGCGGCGCAGTATTTT

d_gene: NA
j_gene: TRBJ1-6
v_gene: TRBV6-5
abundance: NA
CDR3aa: CASRPGTAGSPLHF
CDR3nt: TGTGCCAGCCGCCCCGGCACAGCAGGTTCACCCCTCCACTTT

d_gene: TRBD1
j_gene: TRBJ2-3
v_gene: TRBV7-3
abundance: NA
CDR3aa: CASSPGQGADTQYF
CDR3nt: TGTGCCAGCAGCCCCGGACAGGGGGCGGATACGCAGTATTTT

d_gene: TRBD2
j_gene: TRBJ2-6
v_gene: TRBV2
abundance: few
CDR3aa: CASSVHGLAGGPGANVLTF
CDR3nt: TGTGCCAGCAGTGTACACGGACTAGCGGGGGGACCTGGGGCCAACGTCCTGACTTTC

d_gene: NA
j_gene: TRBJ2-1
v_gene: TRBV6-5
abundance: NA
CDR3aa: CASGPPATNEQFF
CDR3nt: TGTGCCAGCGGGCCTCCCGCGACCAATGAGCAGTTCTTC

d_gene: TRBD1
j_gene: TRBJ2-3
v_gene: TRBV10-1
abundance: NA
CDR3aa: CASSRQGVSDTQYF
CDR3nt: TGCGCCAGCAGCAGACAGGGTGTCTCAGATACGCAGTATTTT

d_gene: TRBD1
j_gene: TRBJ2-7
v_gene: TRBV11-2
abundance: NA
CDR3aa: CASSVTGDEQYF
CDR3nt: TGTGCCAGCAGCGTTACAGGGGACGAGCAGTACTTC

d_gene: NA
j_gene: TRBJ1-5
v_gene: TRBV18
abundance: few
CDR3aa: CASSPTGRVGNQPQHF
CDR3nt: TGTGCCAGCTCACCAACAGGGAGGGTCGGGAATCAGCCCCAGCATTTT

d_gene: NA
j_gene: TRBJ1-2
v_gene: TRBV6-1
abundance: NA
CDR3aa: CASSETGYGTF
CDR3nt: TGTGCCAGCAGTGAAACCGGGTACGGCACCTTC

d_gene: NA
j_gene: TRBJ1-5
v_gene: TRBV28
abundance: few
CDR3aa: CASRLDGNQPQHF
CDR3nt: TGTGCCAGCAGGCTCGACGGGAATCAGCCCCAGCATTTT

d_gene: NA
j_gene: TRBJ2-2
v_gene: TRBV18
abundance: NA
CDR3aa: CASSPRSDTGELFF
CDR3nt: TGTGCCAGCTCACCACGATCGGACACCGGGGAGCTGTTTTTT

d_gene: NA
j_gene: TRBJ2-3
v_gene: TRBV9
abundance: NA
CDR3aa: CASSGEHGTDTQYF
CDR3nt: TGTGCCAGCAGCGGGGAACACGGCACAGATACGCAGTATTTT

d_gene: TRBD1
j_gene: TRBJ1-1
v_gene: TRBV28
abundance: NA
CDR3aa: CASSLWEQGKAEAFF
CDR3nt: TGTGCCAGCAGTTTATGGGAACAGGGGAAAGCTGAAGCTTTCTTT

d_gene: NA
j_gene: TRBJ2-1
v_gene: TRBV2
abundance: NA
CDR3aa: CASSERGLGAYNEQFF
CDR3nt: TGTGCCAGCAGTGAAAGGGGCCTTGGCGCCTACAATGAGCAGTTCTTC

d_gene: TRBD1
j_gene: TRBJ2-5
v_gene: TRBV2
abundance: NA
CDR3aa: CASSARGRGETQYF
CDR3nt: TGTGCCAGCAGTGCTAGGGGGCGAGGGGAGACCCAGTACTTC

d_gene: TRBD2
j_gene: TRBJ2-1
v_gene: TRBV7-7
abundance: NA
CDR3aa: CASSPGGHNEQFF
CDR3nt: TGTGCCAGCAGCCCGGGGGGGCACAATGAGCAGTTCTTC

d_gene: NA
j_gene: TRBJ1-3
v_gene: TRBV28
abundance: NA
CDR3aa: CASSPPGTGNTIYF
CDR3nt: TGTGCCAGCAGTCCCCCGGGGACCGGAAACACCATATATTTT

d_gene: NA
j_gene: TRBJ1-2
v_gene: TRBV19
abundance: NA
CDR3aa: CASSIGRRSNYGYTF
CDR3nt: TGTGCCAGTAGTATCGGCAGGCGATCTAACTATGGCTACACCTTC

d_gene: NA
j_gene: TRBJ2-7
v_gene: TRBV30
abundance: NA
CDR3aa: CAWSGGGSSYEQYF
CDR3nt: TGTGCCTGGAGTGGAGGGGGGAGCTCCTACGAGCAGTACTTC

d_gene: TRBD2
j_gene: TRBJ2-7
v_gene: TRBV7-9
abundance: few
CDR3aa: CASSPSAGGLEQYF
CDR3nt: TGTGCCAGCAGCCCCTCTGCGGGGGGGCTCGAGCAGTACTTC

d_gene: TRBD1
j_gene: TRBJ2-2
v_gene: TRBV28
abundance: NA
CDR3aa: CASSFAGTAKRTNTGELFF
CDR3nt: TGTGCCAGCAGCTTTGCCGGGACAGCCAAAAGGACTAACACCGGGGAGCTGTTTTTT